The 16 T cell receptor beta chains presented below share a single source sample, sequenced in a study of CD8 T cells in Susac syndrome. Random hexamers were used to reverse transcribe roughly 0.5 to 1 ug of RNA. One entry per CDR3 protein results from TCRdb running MiXCR on the immunoSEQ multiplex PCR reads. The table records about 300,000 distinct CDR3 sequences, about 90% of them present only once. The sequenced sample consisted of CD4+ T cells from PBMCs. These receptors originate from a human donor with multiple sclerosis.

The chain couples TRBV15 to TRBJ1-2; D not resolved. From germline, CDR1 is LNHNV and CDR2 YYDKDF (reference sequence). V lost 0 bases and J 4 bases, leaving 12 bases between the germline ends. There are 15 residues in the CDR3. As DNA, the CDR3 is TGTGCCACCAGCAGAGAACCAGTCGAGGCCTATGGCTACACCTTC. It encodes CATSREPVEAYGYTF.

The V gene is TRBV7-2, the J gene TRBJ2-2, with 10 bases identical to TRBD2. Unmatched junction bases numbered 7, after V lost 1 base and J lost 8 bases. The CDR3 spans 16 residues. Germline CDR1 is SGHTA and CDR2 is FQGNSA. This chain's CDR3 is CASSLESSGRAGELFF. CDR3 nucleotides: TGTGCCAGCAGCTTAGAGTCTAGCGGGAGAGCGGGGGAGCTGTTTTTT.

The chain joins TRBV20-1 to TRBJ2-1, with D possibly matching TRBD1 (6 bases). CDR3 length: 13 amino acids. V lost 2 bases to trimming and J lost 2 bases, with 7 bases between them. Germline V gene lookup returns CDR1 DFQATT and CDR2 SNEGSKA (reference sequence). In DNA, the CDR3 is TGCAGTGCTAGAAGGACAGCCTACAATGAGCAGTTCTTC. Translated, it gives CSARRTAYNEQFF.

The gene calls are TRBV10-3 and TRBJ2-4; D is ambiguous. CDR1 and CDR2 from the germline V gene are ENHRY and SYGVKD. This CDR3 comprises 16 residues. V shed 0 bases and J shed 0 bases, with 9 bases lying between them. CDR3 residues: CAISESSLLAKNIQYF. Here the CDR3 DNA reads TGTGCCATCAGTGAGTCCAGTCTTCTAGCCAAAAACATTCAGTACTTC.

The V gene is TRBV30, the J gene TRBJ1-1, with 7 bases matching TRBD1. Unmatched junction bases numbered 1, after V lost 0 bases and J lost 3 bases. The CDR3 is 13 residues long. Germline V gives CDR1 GTSNPN, CDR2 SVGIG (reference sequence). The CDR3 DNA sequence: TGTGCCTGGAGTGTAACAGGGGACACTGAAGCTTTCTTT. The encoded protein is CAWSVTGDTEAFF. The complete variable domain, with remaining parts taken from reference TRBV30 and TRBJ1-1, reads SQTIHQWPATLVQPVGSPLSLECTVEGTSNPNLYWYRQAAGRGLQLLFYSVGIGQISSEVPQNLSASRPQDRQFILSSKKLLLSDSGFYLCAWSVTGDTEAFFGQGTRLTVV.

This rearrangement joins TRBV29-1 to TRBJ1-2; the match to TRBD1 covers 11 bases. The germline V gene has CDR1 SQVTM and CDR2 ANQGSEA. With V trimmed by 7 bases and J by 7 bases, 2 bases remained unmatched. The CDR3 contains 11 residues. Here the CDR3 DNA reads TGCAGCGCAGGGACAGGGGGTGGCTACACCTTC. Amino acid sequence: CSAGTGGGYTF.

The chain couples TRBV5-1 to TRBJ2-5; no clear D. Germline CDR1 is SGHRS and CDR2 is YFSETQ. Between the trimmed V and J ends, which lost 4 bases and 5 bases, there was a span of 18 bases. CDR3 length: 15 amino acids. The CDR3 here is CASSPTPTSHETQYF. The DNA for the CDR3 is TGCGCCAGCAGCCCCACCCCTACATCGCACGAGACCCAGTACTTC.

The rearrangement uses TRBV6-1 and TRBJ2-6; D gene uncertain. Germline V CDR1 and CDR2: MNHNS, SASEGT. This CDR3 comprises 18 residues. Trimming left V 6 bases short and J 0 bases short, with 18 bases between. The DNA for the CDR3 is TGTGCCAGCAGACGCACGTTTATGAGTAACTCTGGGGCCAACGTCCTGACTTTC. The encoded protein is CASRRTFMSNSGANVLTF.

The V gene is TRBV5-4, the J gene TRBJ1-2, with TRBD1 as a possible D gene (5 bases). V was pared by 2 bases and J by 4 bases, with 15 bases between. CDR3 size: 15 residues. Per germline, CDR1 SGHNT and CDR2 YYREEE (reference sequence). The CDR3 DNA is TGTGCCAGCAGCTTCCACACGACAGACACCTATGGCTACACCTTC. It encodes CASSFHTTDTYGYTF.

The chain couples TRBV19 to TRBJ1-3; weak D call: TRBD1 (6 bases). V was cut by 6 bases and J by 3 bases, with 18 bases left in between. CDR1 and CDR2 from the germline V gene are LNHDA and SQIVND (reference sequence). The CDR3 length is 16 residues. CDR3 loop: CASRPGAGTFGNTIYF. CDR3 DNA: TGTGCCAGTAGGCCGGGGGCCGGTACCTTTGGAAACACCATATATTTT.

The chain joins TRBV7-9 to TRBJ1-4, with a tentative D call TRBD1 (5 bases). Germline CDR1 is SEHNR and CDR2 is FQNEAQ (reference sequence). Trimming cost V 5 bases and J 8 bases, with 15 bases left between them. There are 14 residues in the CDR3. Here the CDR3 DNA reads TGTGCCAGCAGCCCTGGGACGCAGGACGAAAAACTGTTTTTT. Its protein is CASSPGTQDEKLFF.

This clonotype was observed once. This rearrangement joins TRBV5-8 to TRBJ2-7; 11 bases are a match to TRBD2. This CDR3 contains 14 residues. Germline V gene sequence: CDR1 SGHTS, CDR2 YDEGEE. J lost 7 bases, V lost 4 bases, and 7 bases had no gene match. CDR3 loop: CASSLPLAGVEQYF. CDR3 DNA sequence: TGTGCCAGCAGCCTCCCACTAGCGGGAGTGGAGCAGTACTTC.

This chain joins TRBV12-3 or TRBV12-4 and TRBJ1-3; 7 bases line up with TRBD1. The CDR3 loop spans 14 amino acids. J lost 4 bases, V lost 6 bases, and 6 bases had no gene match. CDR3 in DNA: TGTGCCAGCAGACTAACAGGGGCCGGAAACACCATATATTTT. This codes for CASRLTGAGNTIYF.

This chain links TRBV25-1 with TRBJ1-4; perhaps TRBD1 as D (6 bases). V lost 3 bases to trimming and J lost 8 bases, with 16 bases between them. Germline loops: CDR1 MGHDK, CDR2 SYGVNS. This CDR3 contains 15 residues. The CDR3 nucleotides read TGTGCCAGCAGTGAGAGGGCAGGGGTGAGGGAAAAACTGTTTTTT. Translation: CASSERAGVREKLFF. Full variable domain (missing parts from reference TRBV25-1 and TRBJ1-4): EADIYQTPRYLVIGTGKKITLECSQTMGHDKMYWYQQDPGMELHLIHYSYGVNSTEKGDLSSESTVSRIRTEHFPLTLESARPSHTSQYLCASSERAGVREKLFFGSGTQLSVL.

This rearrangement joins TRBV3-1 to TRBJ1-5; D not certain. The V gene lost 4 bases and the J gene lost 2 bases, with 15 bases spanning the gap. Germline loops: CDR1 LGHDT, CDR2 YNNKEL (reference sequence). This CDR3 is 16 amino acids long. The CDR3 DNA reads as TGTGCCAGCAGCCCCTCCTTTTCGGGAGGCAATCAGCCCCAGCATTTT. Protein sequence: CASSPSFSGGNQPQHF.

This chain joins TRBV5-8 and TRBJ2-3; maybe TRBD2 (6 bases). Trimming removed 0 bases at V and 3 bases at J, with 14 bases between. The CDR3 is 16 residues long. Germline V lookup: CDR1 SGHTS, CDR2 YDEGEE. The CDR3 is CASSLARDWGTDTQYF. The CDR3 DNA reads TGTGCCAGCAGCTTGGCCCGGGACTGGGGAACAGATACGCAGTATTTT. Full variable domain (rest looked up from reference TRBV5-8 and TRBJ2-3): EAGVTQSPTHLIKTRGQQATLRCSPISGHTSVYWYQQALGLGLQFLLWYDEGEERNRGNFPPRFSGRQFPNYSSELNVNALELEDSALYLCASSLARDWGTDTQYFGPGTRLTVL.